This T cell receptor (beta chain) appears in the sequencing data of a study of shared clonotypes between healthy human individuals. In germline, CDR1 is SQVTM, CDR2 ANQGSEA. This CDR3 spans 13 amino acids. Trimming at V came to 3 bases and at J to 5 bases, leaving 6 bases not matched to a gene. Sequencing was performed with immunoSEQ multiplex PCR; in TCRdb, only in-frame clones are kept and a portion is missing. This table holds hundreds of thousands of clones, about 80% found once. The gene calls are TRBV29-1 and TRBJ2-5, with TRBD2 matching 7 bases. The sequenced sample was memory CD4+ T cells sorted from blood. The sample's subset: CD45RA-negative fraction. This clonotype was obtained from a woman aged 25 to 45 in good health. The CDR3 nucleotides read TGCAGCGTTGAGCCGGGAGGCGGGGAGACCCAGTACTTC. This encodes CSVEPGGGETQYF.